These 28 T cell receptor beta chains share one sample of origin, sequenced in a study of blood T cell repertoires in COVID-19. Here immunoSEQ multiplex PCR was the method, and the copy in TCRdb shows in-frame clones only, minus some. This table has roughly 300,000 clones, 85% appearing once. The source material was peripheral blood. The receptors were sampled from a human donor in a cohort sampled during active COVID-19.

V is TRBV2 and J is TRBJ1-2; 8 bases fit TRBD1. The ends lost 5 bases at V and 6 bases at J; junction bases unmatched: 5. Germline CDR1 is SNHLY and CDR2 is FYNNEI. This CDR3 has 13 residues. In nucleotides, the CDR3 is TGTGCCAGCAGTCGACAGGGGTTGGATGGCTACACCTTC. Protein product: CASSRQGLDGYTF.

The chain recombines TRBV5-1 with TRBJ2-1; 9 bases are a match to TRBD2. CDR1 is SGHRS, CDR2 YFSETQ, per germline. V shed 0 bases, J shed 5 bases, and the junction held 6 bases outside the gene matches. The CDR3 runs to 16 residues. Here the CDR3 DNA reads TGCGCCAGCAGCTTGGCTAGCGGGGTAGTCGACAATGAGCAGTTCTTC. Its protein is CASSLASGVVDNEQFF.

The chain carries TRBV3-1 (or the pseudogene TRBV3-2) and TRBJ1-1; no clear D gene. The CDR3 length is 13 residues. Germline lookup yields CDR1 LGHDT and CDR2 YNNKEL (reference sequence). Trimming left V 8 bases short and J 5 bases short, with 15 bases between. The CDR3 region is CASRTGGETEAFF. In DNA form, the CDR3 reads TGTGCCAGCCGTACGGGAGGTGAGACTGAAGCTTTCTTT.

The chain couples TRBV29-1 to TRBJ2-7; the D gene is possibly TRBD1 (5 bases). This CDR3 contains 14 residues. V lost 5 bases to trimming and J lost 0 bases, with 14 bases between them. Germline V lookup: CDR1 SQVTM, CDR2 ANQGSEA. The chain's CDR3 is CSVLGLRSSYEQYF. CDR3 bases: TGCAGCGTTTTGGGGCTCAGGAGCTCCTACGAGCAGTACTTC.

The V and J genes are TRBV4-1 and TRBJ2-1; 11 bases are a match to TRBD2. V trimming: 4 bases; J trimming: 8 bases; junction bases outside the gene matches: 4. This CDR3 contains 14 residues. From germline, CDR1 is MGHRA and CDR2 YSYEKL. The CDR3 sequence: CASSPSGGNYEQFF. CDR3 in DNA: TGCGCCAGCAGCCCTAGCGGGGGGAACTATGAGCAGTTCTTC.

The V gene is TRBV23-1, the J gene TRBJ2-3; a possible D gene is TRBD1 (6 bases). TRBV23-1 is treated as an ORF (open reading frame) with a function not yet certain. The CDR3 covers 13 residues. The V gene lost 9 bases and the J gene lost 6 bases, with 16 bases spanning the gap. Here the CDR3 DNA reads TGCGCCAGGACAACTTCAGGGGCCGATACGCAGTATTTT. This encodes CARTTSGADTQYF.

The gene calls are TRBV7-3 and TRBJ2-7; 10 nucleotides agree with TRBD2. CDR3 length: 15 amino acids. The V segment lost 5 bases and the J segment 2 bases; nucleotides outside the gene matches: 6. CDR1 is SGHTA, CDR2 FQGTGA, per germline. The CDR3 coding sequence is TGTGCCAGCAGCGAAAGCGGGGGGGCCCCCTACGAGCAGTACTTC. Translated: CASSESGGAPYEQYF.

The gene calls are TRBV7-9 and TRBJ1-1, with D unresolved. CDR3 size: 15 residues. The germline V and J ends were trimmed by 5 bases and 6 bases, with 19 bases remaining between them. Germline assignment: CDR1 SEHNR and CDR2 FQNEAQ (reference sequence). The CDR3 DNA is TGTGCCAGCAGCCCCTGGCTAGGGAGTGGCGCTGAAGCTTTCTTT. This encodes CASSPWLGSGAEAFF. The variable domain in full, with the rest retrieved from reference TRBV7-9 and TRBJ1-1, is DTGVSQNPRHKITKRGQNVTFRCDPISEHNRLYWYRQTLGQGPEFLTYFQNEAQLEKSRLLSDRFSAERPKGSFSTLEIQRTEQGDSAMYLCASSPWLGSGAEAFFGQGTRLTVV.

The rearrangement joins TRBV30 to TRBJ1-2, with no clear D. The length of the CDR3 is 12 residues. Germline assignment: CDR1 GTSNPN and CDR2 SVGIG (reference sequence). The germline V and J ends were trimmed by 2 bases and 8 bases, with 12 bases remaining between them. CDR3 coding DNA: TGTGCCTGGAGTAACGGCCCGGGGGGCTACACCTTC. Translating gives CAWSNGPGGYTF.

J is TRBJ1-1 and V is TRBV6-6; a weak D match, TRBD1 (6 bases). The germline CDR1 and CDR2 sequences are MNHNY and SVGAGI (reference sequence). Trimming took 3 bases from V and 7 from J, leaving 12 bases between them. The CDR3 totals 13 residues. The CDR3: CASSYNQGSEAFF. The DNA for the CDR3 is TGTGCCAGCAGTTATAACCAGGGGAGTGAAGCTTTCTTT.

This chain connects TRBV29-1 to TRBJ1-1; maybe TRBD1 (6 bases). V was pared by 7 bases and J by 4 bases, with 16 bases between. Looked up from germline, CDR1 is SQVTM and CDR2 is ANQGSEA. The CDR3 consists of 13 residues. This CDR3 is CSASDRSVTEAFF. CDR3 DNA sequence: TGCAGCGCTTCTGACAGGTCGGTCACTGAAGCTTTCTTT.

The V call is TRBV6-5, the J call TRBJ1-5; D gene uncertain. The CDR3 sequence is 13 residues long. In germline, CDR1 is MNHEY, CDR2 SVGAGI. Between the trimmed V and J ends, which lost 4 bases and 3 bases, there was a span of 7 bases. CDR3 sequence reads: CASSLGDNQPQHF. The CDR3 coding sequence is TGTGCCAGCAGTTTGGGCGACAATCAGCCCCAGCATTTT.

The chain recombines TRBV5-1 with TRBJ2-7; the D gene is possibly TRBD1 (5 bases). The CDR3 consists of 14 residues. The germline gives CDR1 SGHRS, CDR2 YFSETQ. V was cut by 4 bases and J by 2 bases, with 13 bases left in between. This chain's CDR3 is CASSPGPGTYEQYF. CDR3 DNA sequence: TGCGCCAGCAGCCCAGGGCCGGGCACCTACGAGCAGTACTTC.

The rearrangement links TRBV7-9 to TRBJ2-7; no clear D gene. Trimming took off 5 bases at V and 0 bases at J, with 8 bases between the two ends. Germline CDR1 reads SEHNR; CDR2 reads FQNEAQ (reference sequence). CDR3 length: 13 residues. CDR3 region: CASSPVSSYEQYF. CDR3 nucleotide sequence: TGTGCCAGCAGCCCAGTAAGCTCCTACGAGCAGTACTTC.

The rearrangement uses TRBV19 and TRBJ2-7; 11 bases line up with TRBD2. Germline lookup yields CDR1 LNHDA and CDR2 SQIVND (reference sequence). Unmatched junction bases numbered 10, after V lost 4 bases and J lost 2 bases. The CDR3 sequence is 17 residues long. The CDR3 nucleotides read TGTGCCAGTAGTACTCTTACACAACTAGCGGGGGCCTACGAGCAGTACTTC. This translates into CASSTLTQLAGAYEQYF. Filled out from reference TRBV19 and TRBJ2-7, the complete variable domain reads DGGITQSPKYLFRKEGQNVTLSCEQNLNHDAMYWYRQDPGQGLRLIYYSQIVNDFQKGDIAEGYSVSREKKESFPLTVTSAQKNPTAFYLCASSTLTQLAGAYEQYFGPGTRLTVT.

This clone was detected only a few times. V gene TRBV3-1 (or the pseudogene TRBV3-2) combines with J gene TRBJ1-5, with 9 nucleotides matching TRBD1. The length of the CDR3 is 15 residues. Looked up from germline, CDR1 is LGHDT and CDR2 is YNNKEL (reference sequence). The trim removed 5 bases at V and 5 bases at J, leaving 7 bases unmatched. CDR3 sequence: CASSDTGGDDQPQHF. The CDR3 DNA follows: TGTGCCAGCAGCGACACAGGGGGCGACGATCAGCCCCAGCATTTT.

V and J are TRBV7-9 and TRBJ2-1, with 9 bases lining up with TRBD1. In germline, CDR1 is SEHNR, CDR2 FQNEAQ (reference sequence). The CDR3 is 15 amino acids. Written as DNA, the CDR3 is TGTGCGGAGCAAGGGGGACAGGGTGCCTACAATGAGCAGTTCTTC. Translation: CAEQGGQGAYNEQFF.

The chain combines TRBV27 with TRBJ2-1; D unclear. The CDR3 consists of 15 residues. Germline CDR1 reads MNHEY; CDR2 reads SMNVEV (reference sequence). Trimming pared 5 bases from V and 3 bases from J, leaving 14 bases between. The CDR3 nucleotides are TGTGCCAGCAGTACCGGTGTAGTCGGCTACAATGAGCAGTTCTTC. Translation: CASSTGVVGYNEQFF.

The chain recombines TRBV19 with TRBJ1-5; D remains unclear. V was pared by 6 bases and J by 0 bases, with 15 bases between. CDR3 length equals 16 residues. From germline, CDR1 is LNHDA and CDR2 SQIVND (reference sequence). CDR3: CASRFLPTYSNQPQHF. The CDR3 DNA reads TGTGCCAGTAGATTCCTGCCGACATATAGCAATCAGCCCCAGCATTTT. The complete variable domain, with remaining parts taken from reference TRBV19 and TRBJ1-5, reads DGGITQSPKYLFRKEGQNVTLSCEQNLNHDAMYWYRQDPGQGLRLIYYSQIVNDFQKGDIAEGYSVSREKKESFPLTVTSAQKNPTAFYLCASRFLPTYSNQPQHFGDGTRLSIL.

The V gene is TRBV12-3 or TRBV12-4, the J gene TRBJ2-2; no clear D. The CDR3 is made up of 13 amino acids. Trimming removed 7 bases at V and 3 bases at J, with 9 bases between. CDR3 coding DNA: TGTGCCAGCACTAAGCTATACACCGGGGAGCTGTTTTTT. It is translated as CASTKLYTGELFF.

The V call is TRBV6-4, the J call TRBJ2-2; D may be TRBD1 (6 bases). CDR1 and CDR2 from the germline V gene are MRHNA and SNTAGT. V shed 6 bases and J shed 5 bases, with 16 bases lying between them. The CDR3 runs 15 residues. CDR3 residues: CASSPTGQLTGELFF. CDR3 DNA sequence: TGTGCCAGCAGCCCCACAGGGCAATTAACCGGGGAGCTGTTTTTT.

The chain recombines TRBV19 with TRBJ2-4; 7 bases align to TRBD1. Germline CDR1 and CDR2: LNHDA and SQIVND (reference sequence). V gave up 3 bases and J gave up 0 bases; unmatched junction bases: 5. The length of the CDR3 is 16 residues. The CDR3 reads CASSIGQALAKNIQYF. Here the CDR3 DNA reads TGTGCCAGTAGTATTGGACAGGCCTTAGCCAAAAACATTCAGTACTTC.

This clone appeared a few times. J is TRBJ1-3 and V is TRBV5-1; 7 positions match TRBD1. In germline, CDR1 is SGHRS, CDR2 YFSETQ. Unmatched junction bases numbered 0, after V lost 0 bases and J lost 0 bases. The CDR3 runs to 15 residues. CDR3 bases: TGCGCCAGCAGCTTGGACAGGGGCTCTGGAAACACCATATATTTT. Protein sequence: CASSLDRGSGNTIYF.

J is TRBJ2-5 and V is TRBV4-1; 8 bases map to TRBD1. There are 17 residues in the CDR3. Germline V gene data show CDR1 as MGHRA and CDR2 as YSYEKL. J gave up 4 bases and V 4 bases, and 14 bases lay outside the gene matches. CDR3 nucleotides: TGCGCCAGCAGCCCGGGACAGGTCACGCTCTTGGTAGAGACCCAGTACTTC. The encoded protein is CASSPGQVTLLVETQYF.

The V and J genes are TRBV5-8 and TRBJ2-3; the match to TRBD1 covers 7 bases. V shed 7 bases and J 1 base; nucleotides not matched to a gene: 9. Germline V gene lookup returns CDR1 SGHTS and CDR2 YDEGEE. The CDR3 runs 15 residues. The CDR3, as DNA: TGTGCCAGCTCTTATGCAGGGACAGGCACAGATACGCAGTATTTT. As protein: CASSYAGTGTDTQYF.

The rearrangement uses TRBV21-1 and TRBJ1-5; TRBD1 is taken as the D call from the table, unchecked against the DNA. TRBV21-1 is deemed a pseudogene. CDR3 length: 17 amino acids. The CDR3 DNA reads as TGTGCCAGCAGCATACACATAAGACATTTAACTTATCAGCCCCAGCATTTT. The encoded protein is CASSIHIRHLTYQPQHF.

The gene calls are TRBV30 and TRBJ2-1; 8 positions match TRBD2. The ends lost 0 bases at V and 4 bases at J; junction bases unmatched: 5. The germline gives CDR1 GTSNPN, CDR2 SVGIG (reference sequence). CDR3 size: 15 residues. CDR3: CAWSVRGGLYNEQFF. CDR3 coding DNA: TGTGCCTGGAGTGTACGGGGGGGCCTTTACAATGAGCAGTTCTTC.

The V call is TRBV9, the J call TRBJ1-1, with TRBD1 as a possible D gene (5 bases). The CDR3 sequence is 16 residues long. Between the trimmed V and J ends, which lost 0 bases and 9 bases, there was a span of 21 bases. Germline-derived CDR1 and CDR2 are SGDLS and YYNGEE. The CDR3 sequence is CASSVATMGGLTQAFF. As DNA, the CDR3 is TGTGCCAGCAGCGTAGCTACAATGGGGGGTCTGACACAAGCTTTCTTT.